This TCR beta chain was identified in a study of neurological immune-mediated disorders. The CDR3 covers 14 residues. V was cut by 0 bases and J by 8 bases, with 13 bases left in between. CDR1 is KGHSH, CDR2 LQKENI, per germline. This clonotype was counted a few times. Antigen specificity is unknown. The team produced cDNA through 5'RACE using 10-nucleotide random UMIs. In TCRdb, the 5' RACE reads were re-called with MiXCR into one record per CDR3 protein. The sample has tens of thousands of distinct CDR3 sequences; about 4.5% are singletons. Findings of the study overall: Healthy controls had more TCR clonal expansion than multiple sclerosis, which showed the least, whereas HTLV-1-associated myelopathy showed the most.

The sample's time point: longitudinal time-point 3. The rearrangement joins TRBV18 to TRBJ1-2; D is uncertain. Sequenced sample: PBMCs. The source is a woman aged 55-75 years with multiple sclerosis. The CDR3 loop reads CASSPPSQDSGYTF. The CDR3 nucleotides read TGTGCCAGCTCACCACCTAGCCAGGATTCGGGCTACACCTTC.